This T cell receptor beta chain was profiled in a study of Ad26.COV2.S vaccination and SARS-CoV-2 variants. Turning to the study itself: Trial arm assignment for the donor was COV1001 Ad26.COV2.S.

Treatment meaning: around 19 received Ad26.COV2.S at low or high dose, single or two shots; several received placebo; per-sample allocation not given. Material that was analyzed had been drawn on day 63 after the first vaccine or placebo injection. Its platform was an Ad26 vector, and its expressed antigen was Wuhan-strain SARS-CoV-2 spike. The method was immunoSEQ multiplex PCR; TCRdb's version includes in-frame clones alone and lacks a portion of them. The sample comprises a few hundred thousand clones, 80% to 90% of which are singletons, and roughly 3.5% rests with the top ten. Sequencing used peripheral blood, obtained in a trial of Ad26.COV2.S vaccine versus placebo. This TCR came from a person between 18 and 60 years old who received the Ad26.COV2.S COVID-19 vaccine or a placebo.

The DNA for the CDR3 is TGTGCCAGCAGCCAAGATACGTCCAACCCTAAACTGTTTTTT. This translates into CASSQDTSNPKLFF. This chain uses TRBV4-2 with TRBJ2-2, with no clear D. The V gene lost 0 bases and the J gene lost 14 bases, with 16 bases spanning the gap. The CDR3 consists of 14 residues. CDR1 is LGHNA, CDR2 YNFKEQ, per germline.